This entry is about one TCR beta chain. Its cognate antigen is unknown. This sample stems from a study of OX40 agonist ivuxolimab in advanced cancers. Study at large: The dose of intravenous ivuxolimab that patients received every 2 weeks ranged from 0.01 to 10 mg/kg. Checkpoint inhibitors had been given previously to 35% to 50% of patients.

TCRdb keeps only in-frame clones here, not all; method: immunoSEQ multiplex PCR. The top ten clones hold roughly 1.8% of a sample with tens of thousands of clones, about 89% of them seen once. Germline V gene sequence: CDR1 SGHNT, CDR2 YYREEE (reference sequence). The CDR3 consists of 14 residues. Trimming shortened V by 5 bases and J by 4 bases, and 15 bases separated the two germline ends. Study outcomes and limitations: CD8+ T cells averaged more expanded clones than CD4+. CD4+ and CD8+ T cells in blood underwent clonal expansion by week 6 at 0.1 to 3.0 mg/kg.

Sequenced material: CD4+ or CD8+ T cells sorted from blood, taken in a trial of the OX40 agonist ivuxolimab. The chain combines TRBV5-4 with TRBJ1-1, with D possibly being TRBD1 (6 bases). This sequence originates from an adult with an advanced solid tumor such as melanoma, head and neck, liver or kidney cancer. This CDR3 reads CASRLFTGITEAFF. CDR3 DNA sequence: TGTGCCAGCAGACTATTCACAGGGATCACTGAAGCTTTCTTT.